Each of the 6 T cell receptor beta chains below was sequenced from the same sample in a study of PD-L1 blockade in urothelial cancer. The time point: pretreatment peripheral blood. Generated by immunoSEQ multiplex PCR, the TCRdb table keeps only in-frame clones and is missing some. The sample has tens of thousands of clones; just under 85% are singletons. Specimen: PBMCs, collected around atezolizumab (anti-PD-L1) treatment. These TCRs come from a man in his forties with urothelial cancer.

The chain carries TRBV4-3 and TRBJ2-7, with 15 nucleotides matching TRBD2. V lost 0 bases to trimming and J lost 2 bases; unmatched junction nucleotides: 8. Germline CDR1 and CDR2: LGHNA and YSLEER. The CDR3 extends over 19 amino acids. CDR3 DNA sequence: TGCGCCAGCAGCCAAGAAGGCCCAGGACTAGCGGGAGGGCCCTACGAGCAGTACTTC. This translates into CASSQEGPGLAGGPYEQYF.

This clone was seen only once. This chain connects TRBV28 to TRBJ2-2; 8 bases are a match to TRBD1. The germline gives CDR1 MDHEN, CDR2 SYDVKM. The CDR3 has 14 amino acids. V trimming: 5 bases; J trimming: 4 bases; junction bases outside the gene matches: 3. The CDR3 DNA reads as TGTGCCAGCAGTCGACAGGGGACCACCGGGGAGCTGTTTTTT. Its protein is CASSRQGTTGELFF.

V gene TRBV30 combines with J gene TRBJ1-5; D uncertain. V was cut by 2 bases and J by 5 bases, with 13 bases left in between. This CDR3 is 14 amino acids long. Germline-derived CDR1 and CDR2 are GTSNPN and SVGIG (reference sequence). For the CDR3, the DNA is TGTGCCTGGAGTTTCCCAGGTTCCCATCAGCCCCAGCATTTT. This translates into CAWSFPGSHQPQHF.

This clone has more than one count but fewer than ten. CDR3 loop: CASSIEGTSGSNRPYEQYF. The CDR3 DNA sequence: TGTGCCAGCAGCATCGAGGGGACTAGCGGGAGTAACCGCCCCTACGAGCAGTACTTC. The chain joins TRBV7-3 to TRBJ2-7, with 14 bases matching TRBD2. The CDR3 has 19 residues. V shed 5 bases, J shed 2 bases, and the junction held 14 bases outside the gene matches. The V gene's germline CDR1 is SGHTA and CDR2 FQGTGA.

The chain is built from TRBV27 and TRBJ2-7; TRBD1 might be the D (5 bases). The V gene's germline CDR1 is MNHEY and CDR2 SMNVEV (reference sequence). CDR3 length equals 14 residues. The V and J ends lost 2 bases and 3 bases respectively, with 11 bases between them. The CDR3 reads CASSLGRADYEQYF. The CDR3 coding sequence is TGTGCCAGCAGTTTAGGCAGGGCGGACTACGAGCAGTACTTC.

The chain employs TRBV12-5 and TRBJ2-1; tentatively, D is TRBD1 (6 bases). Deletions cut 3 bases from V and 3 bases from J, with 18 bases between. CDR3 size: 17 residues. CDR1 is LGHNT, CDR2 FRNRAP, per germline. This CDR3 reads CASGFFTGIGLYNEQFF. The CDR3 DNA follows: TGTGCTAGTGGTTTCTTTACAGGGATCGGGCTCTACAATGAGCAGTTCTTC.